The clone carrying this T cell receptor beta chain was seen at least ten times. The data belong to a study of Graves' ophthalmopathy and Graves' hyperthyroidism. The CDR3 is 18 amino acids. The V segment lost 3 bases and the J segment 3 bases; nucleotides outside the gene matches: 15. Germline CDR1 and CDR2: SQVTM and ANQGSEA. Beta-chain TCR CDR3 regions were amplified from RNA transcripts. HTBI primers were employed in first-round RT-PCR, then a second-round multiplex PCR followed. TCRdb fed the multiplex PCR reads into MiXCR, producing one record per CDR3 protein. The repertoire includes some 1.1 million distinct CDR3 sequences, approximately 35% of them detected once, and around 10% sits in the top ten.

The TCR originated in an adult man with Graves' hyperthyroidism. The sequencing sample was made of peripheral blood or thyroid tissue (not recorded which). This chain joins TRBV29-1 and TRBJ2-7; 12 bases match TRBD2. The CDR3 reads CSVDAERGSTSGSYEQYF. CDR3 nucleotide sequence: TGCAGCGTTGACGCCGAACGGGGATCGACTAGCGGGAGCTACGAGCAGTACTTC.